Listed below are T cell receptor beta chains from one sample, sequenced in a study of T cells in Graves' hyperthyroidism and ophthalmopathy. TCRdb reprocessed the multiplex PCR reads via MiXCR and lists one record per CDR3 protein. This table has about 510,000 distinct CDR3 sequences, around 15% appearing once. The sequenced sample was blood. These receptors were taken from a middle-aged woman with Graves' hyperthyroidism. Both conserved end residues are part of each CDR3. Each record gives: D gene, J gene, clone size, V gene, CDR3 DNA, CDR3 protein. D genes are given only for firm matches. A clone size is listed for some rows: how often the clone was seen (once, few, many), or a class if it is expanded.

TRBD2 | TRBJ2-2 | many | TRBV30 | TGTGCCTGGAGCCGGACTAGCGGTACCGTCGGGGAGCTGTTTTTT | CAWSRTSGTVGELFF
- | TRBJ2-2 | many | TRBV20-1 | TGCAGTGCTAGGAAGAAGAGACTTAACACCGGGGAGCTGTTTTTT | CSARKKRLNTGELFF
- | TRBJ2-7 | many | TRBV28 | TGTGCCAGCAGTTTATTAAGCTACGAGCAGTACTTC | CASSLLSYEQYF
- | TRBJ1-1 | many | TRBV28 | TGTGCCAGCAGTGATTCGGATCAGGGGTGGGTCACTGAAGCTTTCTTT | CASSDSDQGWVTEAFF
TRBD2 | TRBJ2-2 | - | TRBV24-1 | TGTGCCACCAGCACCCCGGGAGGGCCCGGGGAGCTGTTTTTT | CATSTPGGPGELFF
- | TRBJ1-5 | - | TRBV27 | TGTGCCAGCAGTTTGGCGGCATCCCCCCTCTGGCCCCAGCATTTT | CASSLAASPLWPQHF
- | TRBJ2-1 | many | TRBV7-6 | TGTGCCAGCAGCTTAGAGTCGGCAGGAGGGCATGAGCAGTTCTTC | CASSLESAGGHEQFF
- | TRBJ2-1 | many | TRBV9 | TGTGCCAGCAGCGTAGGGCGGGTGGGCAAGAGCTCCTACAATGAGCAGTTCTTC | CASSVGRVGKSSYNEQFF
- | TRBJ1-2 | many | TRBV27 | TGTGCCAGCAGTTACAGGGTGCACTATGGCTACACCTTC | CASSYRVHYGYTF
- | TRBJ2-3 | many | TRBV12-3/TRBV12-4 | TGTGCCAGCAAGGGGAATAGCGGCACAGATACGCAGTATTTT | CASKGNSGTDTQYF
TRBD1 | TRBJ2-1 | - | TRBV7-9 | TGTGCCAGCAGCTTAGGTATGGGACAGGGTCGCAATGAGCAGTTCTTC | CASSLGMGQGRNEQFF
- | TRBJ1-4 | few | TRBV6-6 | TGTGCCAGCAGTTACCCCAATGAAAAACTGTTTTTT | CASSYPNEKLFF
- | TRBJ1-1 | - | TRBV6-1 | TGTGCCAGCAGTGAATGGCAGGGGACTTTCACTGAAGCTTTCTTT | CASSEWQGTFTEAFF
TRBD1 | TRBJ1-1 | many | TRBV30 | TGTGCCTGGGCACCTCGAGGGGGCTACACTGAAGCTTTCTTT | CAWAPRGGYTEAFF
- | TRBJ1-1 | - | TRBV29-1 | TGCAGCGTTCTAGGGACGGATGGCCGGCCAGCTTTCTTT | CSVLGTDGRPAFF
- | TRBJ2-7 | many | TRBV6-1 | TGTGCCAGCAGTGGGACCCCCTCCCTACCTACGGCAACCTACGAGCAGTACTTC | CASSGTPSLPTATYEQYF
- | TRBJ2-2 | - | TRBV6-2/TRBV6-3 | TGTGCCAGCAGAGCCTCGGGTGGCGGGGAGCTGTTTTTT | CASRASGGGELFF